The following is a T cell receptor (beta chain) sequence with its context. As yet, its antigen is unknown. A clone one base away is much larger, so this may be a read error. The template was RNA from unsorted bulk tissue. Chemotherapy-naive patients with new lung cancer underwent thoracic surgery in China, August–November 2014. Trimming at V came to 8 bases and at J to 5 bases, leaving 11 bases not matched to a gene. The CDR3 is made up of 15 amino acids. CDR1 and CDR2 (germline): MNHNS, SASEGT. The data originate from a study of tumor and adjacent non-tumor tissue in lung cancer. Overall study context: The patients, 10 men and five or six women, were roughly 30 to 76 with stage I to III disease. Study-wide results and caveats: TCR diversity was significantly greater in tumor than normal lung tissue. Patients with more diverse tumor TCRs had worse survival.

A modified ARM-PCR protocol with three rounds of nested PCR amplified TCRbeta. MiXCR, applied by TCRdb to the multiplex PCR reads, yields one record per CDR3 protein. Of about 200,000 distinct CDR3 sequences in the sample, 60% to 75% were seen once. The chain is built from TRBV6-1 and TRBJ2-3, with 9 bases aligning to TRBD2. The sequence was collected from a man in his 60s with non-small cell lung cancer. Sequencing input: lung tumor tissue. The CDR3 protein is CASALAGCRGDTQYF. In DNA form, the CDR3 reads TGTGCCAGCGCCCTAGCGGGATGCCGGGGAGATACGCAGTATTTT.